The rows below give T cell receptor beta chains drawn from one sample of a study of blood T cell repertoires in COVID-19. Repertoires were generated with immunoSEQ multiplex PCR, while TCRdb's copy carries only in-frame clones and drops some. The sample has 45,000 to 65,000 clones, roughly 90% seen once. What was sequenced was peripheral blood. The receptors stem from a woman over 75 with acute or convalescent COVID-19. The CDR3 runs from the conserved cysteine through the conserved F or W. The order of the fields is J gene, V gene, D gene, clone size, CDR3 protein, CDR3 DNA. A D gene is named only where the DNA matches it firmly. Some rows have no size entry. The others give once, few or many, or a class for an expanded clone.

>TRBJ1-2|TRBV5-6|TRBD1|.
CASSPGTGSSNGYTF
TGTGCCAGCAGCCCGGGGACAGGGAGCTCAAATGGCTACACCTTC
>TRBJ1-6|TRBV4-2|.|.
CASSAQRSMTGTNSPLHF
TGTGCCAGCAGCGCCCAAAGAAGCATGACAGGCACCAATTCACCCCTCCACTTT
>TRBJ2-7|TRBV30|.|once
CAVNRGLGRYGGSYEQYF
TGTGCCGTCAATCGAGGGCTGGGGAGATATGGAGGCTCCTACGAGCAGTACTTC
>TRBJ1-6|TRBV21-1|.|.
CASRLPGQGPSPLHF
TGTGCCAGCAGATTACCGGGACAGGGACCTTCACCCCTCCACTTT
>TRBJ2-7|TRBV30|.|.
CAWSAPPGEQYF
TGTGCCTGGAGTGCTCCCCCGGGGGAGCAGTACTTC
>TRBJ2-4|TRBV7-2|.|.
CASSQGLPFLAKNIQYF
TGTGCCAGCAGCCAGGGACTTCCGTTCCTAGCCAAAAACATTCAGTACTTC
>TRBJ2-7|TRBV27|.|.
CASSPPKGGDTYEQYF
TGTGCCAGCAGCCCCCCCAAGGGCGGGGATACTTACGAGCAGTACTTC
>TRBJ2-7|TRBV4-1|TRBD2|.
CARRRLPGLAGSEQYF
TGCGCCCGCCGCCGGCTCCCGGGACTAGCGGGAAGCGAGCAGTACTTC
>TRBJ1-1|TRBV2|TRBD1|.
CASTRMGQGNTEAFF
TGTGCCAGCACTCGGATGGGACAGGGGAACACTGAAGCTTTCTTT
>TRBJ2-1|TRBV3-1/TRBV3-2|TRBD2|.
CASRFSGSANEQFF
TGTGCCAGCCGGTTTAGCGGGAGCGCCAATGAGCAGTTCTTC
>TRBJ2-7|TRBV11-3|TRBD2|.
CASSLDTMGGLAGVGQYF
TGTGCCAGCAGCTTAGACACCATGGGGGGACTAGCGGGAGTCGGGCAGTACTTC
>TRBJ1-6|TRBV19|TRBD1|.
CASSIDPRGQLHF
TGTGCCAGTAGTATAGATCCCCGGGGACAGCTCCACTTT
>TRBJ1-2|TRBV7-9|TRBD1|.
CASSFFQGAISDDGYTF
TGTGCCAGCAGCTTTTTTCAGGGGGCGATATCCGACGATGGCTACACCTTC
>TRBJ1-2|TRBV19|TRBD1|.
CASSYLQGDGYTF
TGTGCCAGTAGCTACCTCCAGGGGGATGGCTACACCTTC
>TRBJ2-1|TRBV3-1/TRBV3-2|.|.
CASRQGSEQFF
TGTGCCAGCAGGCAGGGGAGCGAGCAGTTCTTC
>TRBJ2-7|TRBV5-4|TRBD2|.
CASSLATSGTYEQYF
TGTGCCAGCAGCTTGGCTACTAGCGGGACCTACGAGCAGTACTTC
>TRBJ1-1|TRBV7-9|.|.
CASSLGWGGRVNTEAFF
TGTGCCAGCAGCTTAGGCTGGGGGGGAAGAGTGAACACTGAAGCTTTCTTT
>TRBJ1-5|TRBV7-3|.|.
CASSVPGQPQHF
TGTGCCAGCAGCGTCCCCGGTCAGCCCCAGCATTTT
>TRBJ2-1|TRBV24-1|.|once
CATSAAVGDNEQFF
TGTGCCACCAGTGCCGCTGTGGGAGACAATGAGCAGTTCTTC
>TRBJ1-4|TRBV30|.|.
CAWSVHTGGPATNEKLFF
TGTGCCTGGAGTGTACATACGGGGGGGCCGGCAACTAATGAAAAACTGTTTTTT
>TRBJ2-1|TRBV7-2|TRBD2|.
CASSLGLANEQFF
TGTGCCAGCAGCTTAGGACTAGCCAATGAGCAGTTCTTC
>TRBJ2-1|TRBV10-1|TRBD2|.
CASSNRAGCDEQFF
TGCGCCAGCAGTAACCGAGCGGGATGTGATGAGCAGTTCTTC
>TRBJ2-3|TRBV10-3|TRBD1|.
CATGTGSTDTQYF
TGTGCCACCGGGACAGGCAGCACAGATACGCAGTATTTT
>TRBJ2-6|TRBV3-1/TRBV3-2|.|.
CASSPRGIFSGANVLTF
TGTGCCAGCAGCCCCAGGGGTATTTTCTCTGGGGCCAACGTCCTGACTTTC
>TRBJ2-3|TRBV6-5|.|.
CASSYSGDTALDTQYF
TGTGCCAGCAGTTACTCGGGGGACACGGCGTTAGATACGCAGTATTTT
>TRBJ2-7|TRBV21-1|.|.
CASSKGPQGPAGVQYF
TGTGCCAGCAGCAAAGGGCCCCAGGGGCCAGCGGGAGTTCAGTACTTC
>TRBJ1-3|TRBV30|.|.
CAWSGVNVGNTIYF
TGTGCCTGGAGTGGAGTAAATGTGGGAAACACCATATATTTT
>TRBJ2-7|TRBV7-3|.|.
CASSLYAFYEQYF
TGTGCCAGCAGCCTATACGCCTTCTACGAGCAGTACTTC
>TRBJ2-2|TRBV6-5|.|.
CASRADPNTGELFF
TGTGCCAGCAGGGCGGATCCGAACACCGGGGAGCTGTTTTTT
>TRBJ1-5|TRBV19|.|.
CASSISVPGGNQPQHF
TGTGCCAGTAGTATATCGGTACCAGGGGGCAATCAGCCCCAGCATTTT
>TRBJ2-1|TRBV7-3|.|.
CASSLTSTSLNEQFF
TGTGCCAGCAGCTTAACTTCGACTAGTCTAAATGAGCAGTTCTTC
>TRBJ1-2|TRBV28|TRBD1|.
CASSVTGVYGYTF
TGTGCCAGCAGCGTCACAGGGGTTTATGGCTACACCTTC
>TRBJ1-1|TRBV3-1/TRBV3-2|.|.
CASSPGGTTEAFF
TGTGCCAGCAGCCCCGGGGGTACTACTGAAGCTTTCTTT
>TRBJ1-3|TRBV19|.|.
CASTTGLTGNTIYF
TGTGCCAGTACTACAGGGTTAACTGGAAACACCATATATTTT
>TRBJ2-7|TRBV19|TRBD1|.
CASSGTGSSYEQYF
TGTGCCAGTAGTGGGACAGGAAGCTCCTACGAGCAGTACTTC
>TRBJ2-1|TRBV7-2|.|once
CASSLTSGKYNEQFF
TGTGCCAGCAGCTTGACGTCCGGGAAATACAATGAGCAGTTCTTC
>TRBJ2-3|TRBV19|TRBD2|once
CASSRGTSGRAVRSDTQYF
TGTGCCAGTAGTCGAGGGACTAGCGGGAGGGCCGTCCGGTCGGATACGCAGTATTTT
>TRBJ1-4|TRBV12-5|.|.
CASGLVPQANEKLFF
TGTGCTAGTGGTTTGGTACCACAGGCTAATGAAAAACTGTTTTTT
>TRBJ1-4|TRBV19|.|.
CASSTFGNSADEKLFF
TGTGCCAGTAGTACCTTCGGTAATTCGGCGGATGAAAAACTGTTTTTT
>TRBJ2-2|TRBV3-1/TRBV3-2|TRBD2|.
CASSPTSGRTNTGELFF
TGTGCCAGCAGCCCCACTAGCGGGAGGACCAACACCGGGGAGCTGTTTTTT
>TRBJ2-1|TRBV4-1|TRBD2|.
CASSQGQGLGMGEQFF
TGCGCCAGCAGCCAAGGGCAAGGACTAGGTATGGGTGAGCAGTTCTTC
>TRBJ2-2|TRBV7-9|.|.
CASSLPGELFF
TGTGCCAGCAGCCTACCCGGGGAGCTGTTTTTT
>TRBJ2-2|TRBV4-3|.|.
CASSQDFGSHRPGELFF
TGCGCCAGCAGCCAAGATTTTGGTAGCCATCGTCCCGGGGAGCTGTTTTTT
>TRBJ1-1|TRBV30|TRBD1|.
CAFKQGGFWAFF
TGTGCCTTTAAGCAGGGGGGTTTTTGGGCTTTCTTT
>TRBJ1-3|TRBV12-3/TRBV12-4|.|.
CASTLPSGNTIYF
TGTGCCAGCACCCTCCCCTCTGGAAACACCATATATTTT
>TRBJ2-7|TRBV12-3/TRBV12-4|.|.
CASSSIGYEQYF
TGTGCCAGCAGTTCTATCGGGTACGAGCAGTACTTC
>TRBJ2-1|TRBV2|.|once
CASTEENEQFF
TGTGCCAGCACTGAGGAGAATGAGCAGTTCTTC
>TRBJ1-1|TRBV10-3|TRBD1|once
CAISRQGSGTEAFF
TGTGCCATCAGCCGACAGGGCTCAGGCACTGAAGCTTTCTTT